The entry below describes one T cell receptor (beta chain). This receptor's antigen is unknown. The sample is drawn from a study of CXCR3-negative and CXCR3-positive naive CD8 T cells (dated by TCRdb to between 2017 and 2020). Broadly, across the study: About 135 million TRB reads were obtained in total, roughly 1.5 +/- 0.3 million reads per library. Naive subsets from 5 donors and memory cells from 3 donors were included in the TRBV-TRBJ cluster analysis. Diversity and physicochemical repertoire analyses were performed on about a dozen donors pooled from two independent experiments. Beyond this particular receptor, the publication reports: Comparably high repertoire diversity was found in both naive subsets, whereas much lower repertoire diversity was found in memory CD8+ T cells. TRB CDR3s from CXCR3-positive naive cells showed higher hydrophobicity (lower Kidera factor 4), lower energy, and higher strength and volume indices than CXCR3-negative naive cells. Similar TRBV-TRBJ usage was shown by naive CXCR3-negative and CXCR3-positive cells from the same donor, whereas distinct patterns were shown by memory cells. Because surface CD5, which is linked to self-reactivity in mice, was comparable between the naive subsets, TCR interaction strength was also inferred from the physicochemical properties of TRB CDR3s. CXCR3 expression partially decreased after cryopreservation, so most assays used freshly isolated PBMCs.

The germline V gene (reference sequence) specifies SEHNR as CDR1 and FQNEAQ as CDR2. The CDR3 goes from the cysteine to the phenylalanine over 15 residues. The DNA sequence is not available. Sequencing instrument: NextSeq 550. The Human TCR Profiling Kit (MiLaboratory) was used to make UMI-labeled 5' RACE TRB cDNA libraries. cDNA synthesis used the entire amount of extracted RNA, and PCR amplification then used the entire amount of cDNA produced. Libraries were prepared in parallel using an identical number of PCR cycles. The paper's data handling went like this. With a requirement of at least two reads per UMI, MIGEC and MiXCR extracted about 50,000 +/- 10,000 unique UMI-labeled TRB cDNA molecules per library. An average of about 40,000 +/- 10,000 functional in-frame TRB CDR3 nucleotide clonotypes without stop codons was found per library. After downsampling to 5000 UMI-labeled TRB molecules per sample, diversity metrics, including normalized Shannon-Wiener and Chao1, were computed in VDJtools. For the central five CDR3 residues, VDJtools calculated physicochemical properties weighted by clonotype size, namely interaction energy, strength, volume and Kidera factor 4. TCRdb reprocessed the reads, so every CDR3 protein sequence counts as one entry and DNA is not shown. The V and J calls shown here were made by TCRdb, not taken from the authors' results. The data table for this sample lists under 75,000 distinct CDR3 sequences. About 4.6% of the sample belongs to the ten largest clones.

Each CD8+ T cell subset was flow-sorted in triplicate, with roughly 300,000 cells per subset placed directly into RLT lysis buffer. To keep memory contaminants out, a stringent definition of naive CD8+ T cells was applied: CD45RO-CCR7+CD27+CD95-. Peripheral blood mononuclear cells were isolated from buffy coats by standard density gradient centrifugation. A FACSAria III was used to flow-sort naive CD8+ T cells into CXCR3-negative and CXCR3-positive populations. An RNeasy Mini Kit was used to extract total RNA from the sorted cells. The chain couples TRBV7-9 to TRBJ1-2; TCRdb's D call, TRBD1, is unchecked because there is no DNA. This sequence originates from a human donor in good health. Some clones in this sample may be carry-over from other donors' samples. Sequencing was done on a sample of naive CXCR3- CD8+ T cells from blood. This sample's cell subset or site label indicates: CD45RO-CCR7+CD27+CD95- naive CD8+ T cells lacking CXCR3 (TNR3-). The CDR3 sequence is CASSLESSPVYGYTF.